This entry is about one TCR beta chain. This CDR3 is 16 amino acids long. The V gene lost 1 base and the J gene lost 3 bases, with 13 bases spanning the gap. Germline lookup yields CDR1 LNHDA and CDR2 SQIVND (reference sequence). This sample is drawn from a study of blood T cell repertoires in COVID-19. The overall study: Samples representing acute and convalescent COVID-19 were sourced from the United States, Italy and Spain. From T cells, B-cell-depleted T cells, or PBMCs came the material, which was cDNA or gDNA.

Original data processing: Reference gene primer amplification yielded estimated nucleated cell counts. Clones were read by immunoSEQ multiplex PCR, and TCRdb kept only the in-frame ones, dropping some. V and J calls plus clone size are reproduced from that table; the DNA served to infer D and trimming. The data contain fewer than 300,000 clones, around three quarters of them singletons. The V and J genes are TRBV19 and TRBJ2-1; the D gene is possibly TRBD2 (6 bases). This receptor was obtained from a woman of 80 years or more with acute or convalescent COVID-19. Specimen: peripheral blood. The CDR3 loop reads CASSIGGSGFYNEQFF. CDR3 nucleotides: TGTGCCAGTAGTATAGGTGGTAGCGGATTCTACAATGAGCAGTTCTTC.